This TCR beta chain comes out of a study of prognosis after radiotherapy for stage I lung cancer. The CDR3 extends over 14 amino acids. Germline V lookup: CDR1 WSHSY, CDR2 SAAADI. Deletions cut 6 bases from V and 0 bases from J, with 9 bases between. It was by two-round multiplex PCR that TCR beta CDR3 was amplified from genomic DNA. Amplification in first-round PCR relied on primers specific to each TRBV and TRBJ gene. From the multiplex PCR reads, TCRdb called clonotypes with MiXCR, one entry per CDR3 protein. The profile shows roughly 25,000 distinct CDR3 sequences, roughly 30% of them singletons. This sequence was found in a donor aged 50 or older with non-small cell lung cancer. Here the sequenced sample was PBMCs, taken before or after stereotactic body radiation therapy (not recorded which). The chain joins TRBV10-2 to TRBJ2-4; D remains unclear. CDR3 DNA sequence: TGCGCCAGCAGCCCCCAAGTAGCCAAAAACATTCAGTACTTC. As protein: CASSPQVAKNIQYF.